The TCR beta chain under discussion was sequenced for a study of T cell responses to AZD1222 COVID-19 vaccine. Regarding the study as a whole: Baseline serostatus was positive in only six AZD1222 recipients. White British people made up most donors, females outnumbered males, and clonal diversity was possibly underestimated.

Data came from immunoSEQ multiplex PCR; TCRdb stores just in-frame clones and leaves some out. The sample has around 26,000 clones, 88% seen once; the top ten hold around 2.7%. Points on this clone: What it recognizes is unknown.

The sequenced sample was peripheral blood, obtained 28 days after the second AZD1222 dose. The TCR comes from an adult who received the AZD1222 COVID-19 vaccine.

CDR3: CASSYTGESNQPQHF. DNA of the CDR3: TGTGCCAGCAGTTACACAGGGGAAAGCAATCAGCCCCAGCATTTT. The rearrangement joins TRBV6-2 or TRBV6-3 to TRBJ1-5, with 7 positions matching TRBD1. The germline V gene has CDR1 MNHEY and CDR2 SVGEGT. This CDR3 contains 15 residues. V lost 2 bases, J lost 1 base, and 2 bases stayed unmatched.